Given below is one T cell receptor (beta chain) in context. The method was immunoSEQ multiplex PCR; TCRdb's version includes in-frame clones alone and lacks a portion of them. Among roughly 290,000 clones listed, 80% to 95% were seen once. The entry originates in a study of blood T cell repertoires in COVID-19. Study context: Sources were T cells, B-cell-depleted T cells, or PBMCs; the material itself was cDNA or gDNA.

The sequence came from a woman younger than 45 with COVID-19, enrolled during active disease. Specimen: peripheral blood.

CDR3 loop: CASSSVGLADTQYF. As DNA, the CDR3 is TGTGCCAGCAGCTCCGTAGGACTAGCGGATACGCAGTATTTT. V gene TRBV7-9 combines with J gene TRBJ2-3; 9 bases agree with TRBD2. The CDR3 covers 14 residues. V lost 4 bases to trimming and J lost 6 bases; unmatched junction nucleotides: 5. From germline, CDR1 is SEHNR and CDR2 FQNEAQ (reference sequence).